This T cell receptor (beta chain) emerged from a study of cytomegalovirus exposure and HLA in healthy donors. Regarding donors, all were healthy bone marrow donors. PCR was performed using 60 Vbeta and 13 Jbeta primers. Profiling relied on immunoSEQ multiplex PCR, and the TCRdb table lists in-frame clones only, not all of them. This table has over 150,000 clones, around 82% appearing once. In regard to this clone: The antigen is unknown.

Study results and caveats: The authors listed approximately 160 TCR beta chains as cytomegalovirus-associated.

Sequencing was performed on PBMCs. The TCR comes from a woman in her thirties in good health and CMV-seronegative.

CDR3 protein: CASLDRGGGEKLFF. CDR3 bases: TGTGCCAGCCTTGACAGGGGAGGGGGCGAAAAACTGTTTTTT. V and J are TRBV28 and TRBJ1-4, with 8 bases lining up with TRBD1. The V gene's germline CDR1 is MDHEN and CDR2 SYDVKM. V lost 8 bases to trimming and J lost 8 bases; unmatched junction nucleotides: 10. This CDR3 is built from 14 residues.